This T cell receptor beta chain was sequenced for a study of T cell changes during pregnancy in multiple sclerosis. The CDR3 is made up of 18 amino acids. V was pared by 7 bases and J by 2 bases, with 21 bases between. Germline V gene lookup returns CDR1 LNHDA and CDR2 SQIVND (reference sequence). Libraries were prepared by immunoSEQ multiplex PCR; TCRdb keeps only in-frame clonotypes and omits some of them. Altogether over 50,000 clones are present, roughly 90% being singletons, with the ten largest covering 0.45% to 0.65%. The sequenced sample was CD4+ T cells from peripheral blood mononuclear cells, obtained after pregnancy. The chain uses TRBV19 and TRBJ2-6, with D perhaps TRBD2 (6 bases). The clonotype originates from a female donor with multiple sclerosis, enrolled in a pregnancy study. CDR3 loop: CASTQEGRRLAGANVLTF. CDR3 nucleotide sequence: TGTGCCAGTACCCAGGAGGGAAGGCGTCTTGCTGGGGCCAACGTCCTGACTTTC. Supplemented by reference TRBV19 and TRBJ2-6, the full variable domain reads DGGITQSPKYLFRKEGQNVTLSCEQNLNHDAMYWYRQDPGQGLRLIYYSQIVNDFQKGDIAEGYSVSREKKESFPLTVTSAQKNPTAFYLCASTQEGRRLAGANVLTFGAGSRLTVL.